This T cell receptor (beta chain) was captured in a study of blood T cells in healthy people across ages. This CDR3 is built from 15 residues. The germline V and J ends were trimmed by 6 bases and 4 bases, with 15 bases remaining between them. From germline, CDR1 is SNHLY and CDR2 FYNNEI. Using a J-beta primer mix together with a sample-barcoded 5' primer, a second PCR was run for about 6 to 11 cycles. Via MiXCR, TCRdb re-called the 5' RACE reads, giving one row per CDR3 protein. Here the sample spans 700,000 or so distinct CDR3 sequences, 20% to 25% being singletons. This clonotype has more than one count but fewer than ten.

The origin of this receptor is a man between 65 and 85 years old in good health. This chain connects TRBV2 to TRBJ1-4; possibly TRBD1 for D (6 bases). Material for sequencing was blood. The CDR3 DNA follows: TGTGCCAGCAGACGACAGGTCACGGTTAATGAAAAACTGTTTTTT. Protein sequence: CASRRQVTVNEKLFF.